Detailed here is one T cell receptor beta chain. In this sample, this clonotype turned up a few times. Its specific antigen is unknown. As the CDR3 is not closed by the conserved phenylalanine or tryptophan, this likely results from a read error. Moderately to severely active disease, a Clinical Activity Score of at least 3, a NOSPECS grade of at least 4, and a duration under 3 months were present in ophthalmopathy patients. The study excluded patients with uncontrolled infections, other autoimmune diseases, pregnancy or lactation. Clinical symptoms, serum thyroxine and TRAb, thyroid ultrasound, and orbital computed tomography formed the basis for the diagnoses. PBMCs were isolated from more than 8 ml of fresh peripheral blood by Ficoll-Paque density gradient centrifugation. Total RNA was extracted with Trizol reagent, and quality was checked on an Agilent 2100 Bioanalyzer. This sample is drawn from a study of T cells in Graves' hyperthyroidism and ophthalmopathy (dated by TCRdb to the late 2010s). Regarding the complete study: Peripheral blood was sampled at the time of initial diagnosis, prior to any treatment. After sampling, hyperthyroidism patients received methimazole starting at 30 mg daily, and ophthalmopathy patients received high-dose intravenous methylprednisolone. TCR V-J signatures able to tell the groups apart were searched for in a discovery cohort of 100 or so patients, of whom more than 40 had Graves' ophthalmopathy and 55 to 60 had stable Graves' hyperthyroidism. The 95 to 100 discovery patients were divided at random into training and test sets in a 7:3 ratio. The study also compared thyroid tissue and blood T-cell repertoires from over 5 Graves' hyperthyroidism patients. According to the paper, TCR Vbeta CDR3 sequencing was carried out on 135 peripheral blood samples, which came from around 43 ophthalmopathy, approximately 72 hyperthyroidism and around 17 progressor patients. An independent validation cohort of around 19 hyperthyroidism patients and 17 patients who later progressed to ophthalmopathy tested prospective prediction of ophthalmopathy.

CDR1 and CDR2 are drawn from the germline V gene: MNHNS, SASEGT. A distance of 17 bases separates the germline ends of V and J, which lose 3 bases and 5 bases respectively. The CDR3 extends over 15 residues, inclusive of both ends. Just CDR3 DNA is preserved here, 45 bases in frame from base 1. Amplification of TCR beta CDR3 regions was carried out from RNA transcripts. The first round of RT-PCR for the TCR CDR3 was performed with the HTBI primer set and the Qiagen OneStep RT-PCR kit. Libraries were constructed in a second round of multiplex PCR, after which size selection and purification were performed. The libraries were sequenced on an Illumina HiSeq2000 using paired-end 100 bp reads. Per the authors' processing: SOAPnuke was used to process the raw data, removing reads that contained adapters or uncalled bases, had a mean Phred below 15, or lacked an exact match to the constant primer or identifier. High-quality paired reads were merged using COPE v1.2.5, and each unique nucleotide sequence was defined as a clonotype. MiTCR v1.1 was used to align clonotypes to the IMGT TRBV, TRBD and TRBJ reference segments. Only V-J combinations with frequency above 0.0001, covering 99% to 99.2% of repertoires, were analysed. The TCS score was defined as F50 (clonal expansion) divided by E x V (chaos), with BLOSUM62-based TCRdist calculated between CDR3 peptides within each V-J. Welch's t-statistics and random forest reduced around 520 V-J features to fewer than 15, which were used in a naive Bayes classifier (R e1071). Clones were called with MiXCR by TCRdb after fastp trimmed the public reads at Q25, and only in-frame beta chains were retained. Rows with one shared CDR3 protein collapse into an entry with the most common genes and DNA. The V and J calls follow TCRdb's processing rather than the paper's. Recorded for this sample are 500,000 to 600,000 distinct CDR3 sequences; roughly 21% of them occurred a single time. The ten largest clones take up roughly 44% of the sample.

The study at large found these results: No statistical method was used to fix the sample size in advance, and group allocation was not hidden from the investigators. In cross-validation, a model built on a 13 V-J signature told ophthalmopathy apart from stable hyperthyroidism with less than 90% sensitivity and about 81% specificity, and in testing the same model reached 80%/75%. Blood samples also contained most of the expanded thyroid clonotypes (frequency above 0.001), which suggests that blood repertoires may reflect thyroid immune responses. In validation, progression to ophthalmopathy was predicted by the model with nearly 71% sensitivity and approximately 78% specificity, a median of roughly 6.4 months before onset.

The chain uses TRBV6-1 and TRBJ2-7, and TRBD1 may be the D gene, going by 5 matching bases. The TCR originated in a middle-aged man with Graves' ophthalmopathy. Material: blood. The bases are TGTGCCAGCAGTGATCAGGGTGTTGTATCGGACGAGCAGTACCTC. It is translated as CASSDQGVVSDEQYL.